The sample holds a few counts of the clone carrying this T cell receptor beta chain. Antigen specificity is unknown. Individual cDNA molecules each received unique molecular identifiers attached to them. TCRdb re-called the 5' RACE reads through MiXCR, storing one row per CDR3 protein. The profile covers 70,000 or so distinct CDR3 sequences, with roughly a tenth appearing a single time and around 6.6% taken by the ten largest. This sample is drawn from a study of early T cells in non-severe SARS-CoV-2 infection. The wider study: The input, bulk RNA from unsorted whole blood, was sequenced, and chains were unpaired.

Study-wide points: Using VDJdb, the matching emphasized anti-spike CD8 responses while missing private and CD4 specificities.

V lost 4 bases to trimming and J lost 1 base, with 14 bases between them. CDR3 length: 15 amino acids. CDR1 and CDR2 from the germline V gene are SGHNT and YENEEA. This TCR was recovered from an adult who was a healthcare worker with PCR-confirmed SARS-CoV-2 infection or an uninfected control (not recorded which). Source material: whole blood. The chain recombines TRBV11-3 with TRBJ2-7; possible D gene TRBD1, 5 bases. In DNA form, the CDR3 reads TGTGCCAGCAGCTCCGGCCCAGGGATGTCCTACGAGCAGTACTTC. Translated: CASSSGPGMSYEQYF. Drawing the rest from reference TRBV11-3 and TRBJ2-7, the complete variable domain is EAGVVQSPRYKIIEKKQPVAFWCNPISGHNTLYWYLQNLGQGPELLIRYENEEAVDDSQLPKDRFSAERLKGVDSTLKIQPAELGDSAVYLCASSSGPGMSYEQYFGPGTRLTVT.